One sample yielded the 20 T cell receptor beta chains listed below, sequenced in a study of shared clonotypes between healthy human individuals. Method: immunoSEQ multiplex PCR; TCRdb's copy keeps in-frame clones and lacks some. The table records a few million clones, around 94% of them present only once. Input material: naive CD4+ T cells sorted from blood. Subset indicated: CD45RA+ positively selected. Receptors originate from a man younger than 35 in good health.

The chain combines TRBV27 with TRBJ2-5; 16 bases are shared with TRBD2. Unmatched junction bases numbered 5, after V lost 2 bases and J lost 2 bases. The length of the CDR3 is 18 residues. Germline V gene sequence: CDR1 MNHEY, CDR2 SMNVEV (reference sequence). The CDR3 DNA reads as TGTGCCAGCAGTTTAGGGACTAGCGGGAGGGCCACTCAAGAGACCCAGTACTTC. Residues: CASSLGTSGRATQETQYF.

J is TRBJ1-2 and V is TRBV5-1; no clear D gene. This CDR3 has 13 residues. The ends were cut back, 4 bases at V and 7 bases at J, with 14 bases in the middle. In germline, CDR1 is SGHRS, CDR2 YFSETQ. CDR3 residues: CASSPDQLGGYTF. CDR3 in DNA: TGCGCCAGCAGCCCGGACCAATTGGGTGGCTACACCTTC.

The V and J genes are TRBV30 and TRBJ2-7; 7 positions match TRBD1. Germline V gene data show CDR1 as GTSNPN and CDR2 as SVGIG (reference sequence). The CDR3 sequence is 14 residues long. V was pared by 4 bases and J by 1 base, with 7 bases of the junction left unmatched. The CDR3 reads CAWTQQGLSYEQYF. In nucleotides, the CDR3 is TGTGCCTGGACTCAACAGGGGCTTTCCTACGAGCAGTACTTC.

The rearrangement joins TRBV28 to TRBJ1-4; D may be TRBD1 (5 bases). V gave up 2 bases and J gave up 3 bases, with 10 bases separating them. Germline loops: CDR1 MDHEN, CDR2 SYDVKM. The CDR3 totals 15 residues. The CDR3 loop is CASSLLGPPNEKLFF. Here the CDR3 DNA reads TGTGCCAGCAGTTTACTGGGGCCGCCTAATGAAAAACTGTTTTTT.

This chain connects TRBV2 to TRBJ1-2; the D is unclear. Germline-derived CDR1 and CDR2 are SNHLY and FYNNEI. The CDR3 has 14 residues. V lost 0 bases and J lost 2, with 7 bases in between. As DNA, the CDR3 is TGTGCCAGCAGTGAAGCGGCAGTCAACTATGGCTACACCTTC. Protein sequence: CASSEAAVNYGYTF.

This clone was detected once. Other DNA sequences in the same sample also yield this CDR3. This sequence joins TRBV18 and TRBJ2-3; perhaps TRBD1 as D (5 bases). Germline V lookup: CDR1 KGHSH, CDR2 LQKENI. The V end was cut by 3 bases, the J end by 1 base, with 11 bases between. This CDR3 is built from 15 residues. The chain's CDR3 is CASSPGTGRTDTQYF. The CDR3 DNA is TGTGCCAGCTCACCGGGAACAGGACGCACAGATACGCAGTATTTT.

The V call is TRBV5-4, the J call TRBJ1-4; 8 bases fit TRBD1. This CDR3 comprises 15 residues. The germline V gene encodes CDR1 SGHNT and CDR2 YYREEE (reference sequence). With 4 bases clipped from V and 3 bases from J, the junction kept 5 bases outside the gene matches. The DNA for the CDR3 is TGTGCCAGCAGCGAACAACAGGGGGCTAATGAAAAACTGTTTTTT. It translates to CASSEQQGANEKLFF.

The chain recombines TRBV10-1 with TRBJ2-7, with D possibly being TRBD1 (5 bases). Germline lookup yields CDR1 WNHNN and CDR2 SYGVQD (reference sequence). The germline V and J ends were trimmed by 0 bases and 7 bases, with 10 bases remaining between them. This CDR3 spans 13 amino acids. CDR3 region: CASSESGVGEQYF. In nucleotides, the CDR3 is TGCGCCAGCAGTGAGTCAGGGGTAGGGGAGCAGTACTTC.

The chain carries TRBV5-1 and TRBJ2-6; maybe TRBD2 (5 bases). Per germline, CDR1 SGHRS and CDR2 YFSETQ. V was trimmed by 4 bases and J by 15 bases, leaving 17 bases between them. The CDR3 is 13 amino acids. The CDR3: CASSPGKGGGLTF. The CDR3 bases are TGCGCCAGCAGCCCGGGGAAAGGAGGCGGCCTGACTTTC.

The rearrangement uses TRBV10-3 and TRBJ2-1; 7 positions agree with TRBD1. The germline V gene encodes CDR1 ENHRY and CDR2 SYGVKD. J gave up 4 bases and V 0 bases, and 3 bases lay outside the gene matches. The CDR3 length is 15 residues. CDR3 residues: CAISESRDRYNEQFF. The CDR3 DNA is TGTGCCATCAGTGAGTCTCGGGACAGATACAATGAGCAGTTCTTC.

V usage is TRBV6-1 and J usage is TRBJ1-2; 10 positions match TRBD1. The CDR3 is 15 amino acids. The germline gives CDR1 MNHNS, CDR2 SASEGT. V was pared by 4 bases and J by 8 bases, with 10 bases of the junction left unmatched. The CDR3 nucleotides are TGTGCCAGCAGTGGTGCCGGGACAGGGGAAGGGGGCTACACCTTC. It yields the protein CASSGAGTGEGGYTF.

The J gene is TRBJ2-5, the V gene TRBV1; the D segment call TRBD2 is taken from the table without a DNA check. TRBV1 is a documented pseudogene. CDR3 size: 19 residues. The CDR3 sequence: CTSSLLTTRLAGFQETQYF. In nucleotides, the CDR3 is TGCACCAGCAGCCTCCTTACTACCCGACTAGCGGGGTTCCAAGAGACCCAGTACTTC.

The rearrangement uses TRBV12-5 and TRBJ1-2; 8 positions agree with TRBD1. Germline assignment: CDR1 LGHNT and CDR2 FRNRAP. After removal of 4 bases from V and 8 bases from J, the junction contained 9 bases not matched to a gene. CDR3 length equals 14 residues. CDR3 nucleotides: TGTGCTAGTGGTTCCGGGACAGGTTCTATGGGCTACACCTTC. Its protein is CASGSGTGSMGYTF.

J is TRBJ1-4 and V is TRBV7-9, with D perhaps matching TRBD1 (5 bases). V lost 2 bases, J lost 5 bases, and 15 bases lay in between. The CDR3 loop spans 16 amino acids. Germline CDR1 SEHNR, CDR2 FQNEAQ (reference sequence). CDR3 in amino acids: CASSLSGGRANEKLFF. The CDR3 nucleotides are TGTGCCAGCAGCTTAAGCGGGGGACGGGCAAATGAAAAACTGTTTTTT.

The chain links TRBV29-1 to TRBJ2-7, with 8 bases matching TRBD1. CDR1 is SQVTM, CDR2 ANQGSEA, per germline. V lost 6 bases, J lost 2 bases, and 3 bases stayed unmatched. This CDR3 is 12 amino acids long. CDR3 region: CSVRTGTYEQYF. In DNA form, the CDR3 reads TGCAGCGTAAGGACAGGGACCTACGAGCAGTACTTC.

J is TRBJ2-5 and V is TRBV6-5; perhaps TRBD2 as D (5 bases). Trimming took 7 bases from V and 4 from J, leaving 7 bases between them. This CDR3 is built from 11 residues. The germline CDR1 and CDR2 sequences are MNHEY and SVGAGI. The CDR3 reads CASMSGETQYF. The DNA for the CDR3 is TGTGCCAGCATGAGCGGAGAGACCCAGTACTTC.

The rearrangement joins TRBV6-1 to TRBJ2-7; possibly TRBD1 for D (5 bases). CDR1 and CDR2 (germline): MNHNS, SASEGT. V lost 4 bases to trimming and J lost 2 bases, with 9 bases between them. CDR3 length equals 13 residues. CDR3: CASSGQSTYEQYF. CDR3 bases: TGTGCCAGCAGTGGACAGTCCACCTACGAGCAGTACTTC.

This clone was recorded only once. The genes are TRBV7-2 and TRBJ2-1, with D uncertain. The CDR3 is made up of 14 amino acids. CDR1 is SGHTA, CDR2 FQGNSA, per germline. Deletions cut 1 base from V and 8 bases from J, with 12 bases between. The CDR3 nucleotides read TGTGCCAGCAGCTTAGGCCCAGCCGTGGATGAGCAGTTCTTC. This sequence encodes CASSLGPAVDEQFF.

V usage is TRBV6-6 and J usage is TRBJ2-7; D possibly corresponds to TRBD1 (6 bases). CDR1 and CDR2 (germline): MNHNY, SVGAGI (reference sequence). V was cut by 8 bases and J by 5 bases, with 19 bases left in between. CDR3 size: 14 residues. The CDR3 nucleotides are TGTGCCAGCCTCACGGTTTTGGGGGCGCACGAGCAGTACTTC. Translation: CASLTVLGAHEQYF.

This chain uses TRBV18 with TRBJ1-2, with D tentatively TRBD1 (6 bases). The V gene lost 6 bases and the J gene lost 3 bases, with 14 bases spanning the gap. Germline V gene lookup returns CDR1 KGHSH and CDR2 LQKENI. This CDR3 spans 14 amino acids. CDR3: CASSPLGQHYGYTF. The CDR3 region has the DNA TGTGCCAGCTCCCCCTTAGGACAGCACTATGGCTACACCTTC.